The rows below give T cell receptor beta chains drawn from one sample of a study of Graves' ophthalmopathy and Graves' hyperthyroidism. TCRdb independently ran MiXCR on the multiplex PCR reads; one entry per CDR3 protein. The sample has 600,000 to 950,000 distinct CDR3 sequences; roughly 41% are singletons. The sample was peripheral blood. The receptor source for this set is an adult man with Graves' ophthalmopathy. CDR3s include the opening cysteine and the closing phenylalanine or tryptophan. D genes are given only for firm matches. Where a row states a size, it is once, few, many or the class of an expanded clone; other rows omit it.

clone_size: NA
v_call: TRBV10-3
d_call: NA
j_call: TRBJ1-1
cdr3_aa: CAIKMGITEAFF
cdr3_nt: TGTGCCATCAAGATGGGGATCACTGAAGCTTTCTTT

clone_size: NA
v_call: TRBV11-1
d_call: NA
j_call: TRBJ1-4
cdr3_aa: CASSFGGINEKLFF
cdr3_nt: TGTGCCAGCAGCTTTGGGGGCATCAATGAAAAACTGTTTTTT

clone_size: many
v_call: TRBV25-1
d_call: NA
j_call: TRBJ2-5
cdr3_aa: CASSEGWSSGIQETQYF
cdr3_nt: TGTGCCAGCAGTGAAGGGTGGAGTAGCGGCATTCAAGAGACCCAGTACTTC

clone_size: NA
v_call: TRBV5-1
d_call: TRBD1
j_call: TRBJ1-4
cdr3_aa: CASSLGQIATNEKLFF
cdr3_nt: TGCGCCAGCAGCCTGGGACAGATAGCAACTAATGAAAAACTGTTTTTT

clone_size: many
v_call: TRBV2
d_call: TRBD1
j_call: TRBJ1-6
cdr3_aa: CASKGARSYNSPLHF
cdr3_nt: TGTGCCAGCAAGGGGGCCCGCTCCTATAATTCACCCCTCCACTTT

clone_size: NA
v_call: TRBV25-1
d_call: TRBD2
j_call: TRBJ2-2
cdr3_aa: CASSSQGRRGTGELFF
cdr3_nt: TGTGCCAGCAGTTCCCAAGGGAGGCGGGGGACCGGGGAGCTGTTTTTT

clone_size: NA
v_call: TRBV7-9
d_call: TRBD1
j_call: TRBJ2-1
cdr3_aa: CASRKEGAGEQFF
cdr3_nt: TGTGCCAGCAGAAAAGAGGGGGCCGGTGAGCAGTTCTTC

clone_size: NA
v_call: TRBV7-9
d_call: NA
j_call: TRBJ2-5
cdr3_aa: CASSPRGGLSETQYF
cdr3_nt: TGTGCCAGCAGCCCCCGCGGGGGCCTATCAGAGACCCAGTACTTC

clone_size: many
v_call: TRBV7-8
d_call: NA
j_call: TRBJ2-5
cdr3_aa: CASSRDPYSWETQYF
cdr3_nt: TGTGCCAGCAGCCGGGACCCGTACTCTTGGGAGACCCAGTACTTC

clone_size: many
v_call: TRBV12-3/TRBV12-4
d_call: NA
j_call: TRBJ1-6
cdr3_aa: CASSFNEGSPLHF
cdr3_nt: TGTGCCAGCAGTTTCAACGAGGGTTCACCCCTCCACTTT

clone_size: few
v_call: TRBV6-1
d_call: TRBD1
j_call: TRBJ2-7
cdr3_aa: CASSRDRGNYEQYF
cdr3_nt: TGTGCCAGCAGCCGCGACAGGGGGAACTACGAGCAGTACTTC

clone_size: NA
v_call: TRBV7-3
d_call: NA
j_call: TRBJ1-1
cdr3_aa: CASGPQRDTEAFF
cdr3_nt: TGTGCCAGCGGACCCCAGCGCGACACTGAAGCTTTCTTT

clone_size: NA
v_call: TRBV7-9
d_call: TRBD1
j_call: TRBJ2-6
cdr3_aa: CASSSAGTGVAILTF
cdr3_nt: TGTGCCAGCAGCTCCGCCGGGACAGGGGTCGCGATTCTGACTTTC

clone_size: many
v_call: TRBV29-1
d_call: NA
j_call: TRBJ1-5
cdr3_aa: CSVRGGNNQPQHF
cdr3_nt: TGCAGCGTACGGGGCGGAAACAATCAGCCCCAGCATTTT

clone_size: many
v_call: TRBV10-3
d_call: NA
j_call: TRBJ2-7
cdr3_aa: CAISSPYEQYF
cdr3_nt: TGTGCCATCAGCTCCCCCTACGAGCAGTACTTC

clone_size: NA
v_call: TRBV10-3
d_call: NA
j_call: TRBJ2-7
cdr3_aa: CASSLVGGRNGQYF
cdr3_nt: TGTGCCAGCAGCTTAGTCGGGGGGCGGAACGGGCAGTACTTC

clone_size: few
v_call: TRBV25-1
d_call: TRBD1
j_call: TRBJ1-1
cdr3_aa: CASSPPGTGAAEAFF
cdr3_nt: TGTGCCAGCAGCCCCCCCGGGACAGGGGCCGCTGAAGCTTTCTTT

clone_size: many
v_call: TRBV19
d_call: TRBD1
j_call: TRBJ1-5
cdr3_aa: CASSPGGFQPQHF
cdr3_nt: TGTGCCAGTAGTCCAGGGGGCTTTCAGCCCCAGCATTTT

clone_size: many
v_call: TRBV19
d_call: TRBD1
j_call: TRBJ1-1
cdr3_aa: CASSWGQMNTEAFF
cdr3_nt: TGTGCCAGTAGTTGGGGACAGATGAACACTGAAGCTTTCTTT

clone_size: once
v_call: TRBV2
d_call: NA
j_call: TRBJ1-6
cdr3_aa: CASGREGRPLHF
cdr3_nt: TGTGCCAGCGGACGGGAGGGCAGACCCCTCCACTTT

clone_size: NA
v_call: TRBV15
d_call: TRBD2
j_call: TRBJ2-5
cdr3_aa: CATSCLMSGGQETQYF
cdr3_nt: TGTGCCACCAGCTGTCTAATGAGCGGGGGGCAAGAGACCCAGTACTTC

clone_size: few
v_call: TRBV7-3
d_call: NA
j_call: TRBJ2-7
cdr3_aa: CASSLEKQDNEQYF
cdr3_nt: TGTGCCAGCAGCTTAGAGAAACAGGATAACGAGCAGTACTTC